Listed here are 13 T cell receptor beta chains from one sample, sequenced in a study. TCRdb fed the RT-PCR reads into MiXCR, producing one record per CDR3 protein. The sample holds about 680,000 distinct CDR3 sequences, around 14% seen once. What was sequenced was memory CD4+ T cells from blood. The receptors originated from a female donor in good health, serving as a healthy control.

This chain uses TRBV28 with TRBJ2-7; TRBD1 matches at 8 bases. V dropped 5 bases and J dropped 4; count of bases not matched to a gene: 10. CDR1 and CDR2 (germline): MDHEN, SYDVKM. The CDR3 is 15 residues long. The CDR3 DNA sequence: TGTGCCAGCAGTATCAGTGCAGGGGGCGGGTACGAGCAGTACTTC. Its translation is CASSISAGGGYEQYF.

The table lists this clonotype with many counts. This chain links TRBV29-1 with TRBJ2-1; perhaps TRBD2 as D (5 bases). This CDR3 comprises 14 residues. Trimming left V 7 bases short and J 8 bases short, with 21 bases between. Germline V gene lookup returns CDR1 SQVTM and CDR2 ANQGSEA. The chain's CDR3 is CSAPQPGGYDEQFF. The CDR3 DNA reads TGCAGCGCCCCCCAGCCTGGAGGTTATGATGAGCAGTTCTTC.

The chain is built from TRBV18 and TRBJ2-2, with TRBD1 matching 7 bases. CDR1 is KGHSH, CDR2 LQKENI, per germline. This CDR3 has 16 amino acids. The ends lost 3 bases at V and 0 bases at J; junction bases unmatched: 4. CDR3 nucleotides: TGTGCCAGCTCACCCGCACAGGGGTCGAACACCGGGGAGCTGTTTTTT. It codes for CASSPAQGSNTGELFF.

This clonotype was detected ten times or more. The genes are TRBV6-6 and TRBJ2-2; D may correspond to TRBD1 or TRBD2 (5 bases each). V dropped 3 bases and J dropped 6 bases, with 11 bases sitting between them. CDR3 size: 14 residues. In germline, CDR1 is MNHNY, CDR2 SVGAGI (reference sequence). The DNA for the CDR3 is TGTGCCAGCAGTTATTGGGACCGGGCCGGGGAGCTGTTTTTT. This codes for CASSYWDRAGELFF.

This clonotype was detected many times. This chain links TRBV5-1 with TRBJ1-1; 11 nucleotides align to TRBD1. The CDR3 spans 14 residues. With V trimmed by 6 bases and J by 3 bases, 4 bases remained unmatched. Germline lookup yields CDR1 SGHRS and CDR2 YFSETQ. The CDR3 DNA sequence: TGCGCCAGCATCAAGGGACAGGGGGACACTGAAGCTTTCTTT. Protein sequence: CASIKGQGDTEAFF.

This clonotype appeared a few times. This sequence may be a read error, since a much larger clone differs from it by one base. The CDR3 reads CSAREDFYNEQFF. CDR3 sequence (DNA): TGCAGTGCTAGAGAGGACTTCTACAATGAGCAGTTCTTC. This chain joins TRBV20-1 and TRBJ2-1; the D gene is possibly TRBD2 (5 bases). Deletions cut 0 bases from V and 3 bases from J, with 6 bases between. Germline loops: CDR1 DFQATT, CDR2 SNEGSKA (reference sequence). The CDR3 totals 13 residues.

This clonotype came up many times. This sequence joins TRBV10-3 and TRBJ2-1, with TRBD2 matching 7 bases. The V segment lost 4 bases and the J segment 7 bases; nucleotides outside the gene matches: 13. Germline CDR1 and CDR2: ENHRY and SYGVKD. The CDR3 spans 16 residues. The CDR3 DNA sequence: TGTGCCATCAGTGGATCCTCGGGGCTAGCGGATAATGAGCAGTTCTTC. Translated: CAISGSSGLADNEQFF.

This clonotype has more than one count but fewer than ten. The J gene is TRBJ2-2, the V gene TRBV5-1, with D perhaps TRBD2 (6 bases). Germline V gene data show CDR1 as SGHRS and CDR2 as YFSETQ. Trimming cost V 5 bases and J 0 bases, with 8 bases left between them. The CDR3 covers 14 residues. This CDR3 is CASRGGANTGELFF. The CDR3 nucleotides read TGCGCCAGCAGGGGCGGGGCGAACACCGGGGAGCTGTTTTTT.

This clonotype was observed many times. The chain is built from TRBV20-1 and TRBJ2-1, with a possible D match to TRBD2 (7 bases). This CDR3 has 12 residues. Looked up from germline, CDR1 is DFQATT and CDR2 is SNEGSKA (reference sequence). CDR3 loop: CSYHREGIEQFF. As DNA, the CDR3 is TGCAGCTATCACAGGGAGGGCATTGAGCAGTTCTTC.

Only a few counts were recorded for this clonotype. The rearrangement joins TRBV7-2 to TRBJ2-2; D possibly corresponds to TRBD2 (6 bases). Germline CDR1 SGHTA, CDR2 FQGNSA. The CDR3 extends over 17 amino acids. The V and J ends lost 6 bases and 4 bases respectively, with 21 bases between them. The CDR3 sequence: CASSLRRGGPGTGELFF. Written as DNA, the CDR3 is TGTGCCAGCAGTCTAAGACGCGGAGGGCCTGGCACCGGGGAGCTGTTTTTT.

This clonotype was seen repeatedly, ten times or more. The V and J genes are TRBV4-3 and TRBJ1-6, with unresolved D. The CDR3 extends over 14 amino acids. Germline CDR1 is LGHNA and CDR2 is YSLEER. Between the trimmed V and J ends, which lost 3 bases and 7 bases, there was a span of 10 bases. The CDR3 sequence: CASSHGRVNSPLHF. The CDR3 coding sequence is TGCGCCAGCAGCCATGGTCGGGTCAATTCACCCCTCCACTTT.

The J gene is TRBJ2-1, the V gene TRBV6-5; 8 positions match TRBD2. This CDR3 region has 16 residues. Germline V gene sequence: CDR1 MNHEY, CDR2 SVGAGI. With V trimmed by 2 bases and J by 4 bases, 7 bases remained unmatched. The CDR3 is CASSYAGVAGYNEQFF. CDR3 sequence (DNA): TGTGCCAGCAGTTACGCCGGGGTAGCGGGGTACAATGAGCAGTTCTTC.

This clonotype was seen once. The rearrangement links TRBV28 to TRBJ1-2; 10 bases agree with TRBD1. J was trimmed by 3 bases and V by 5 bases; bases with no gene match: 9. Germline loops: CDR1 MDHEN, CDR2 SYDVKM. The CDR3 covers 16 residues. The CDR3 DNA is TGTGCCAGCAGTATAACCTCGGGACAGGGGTACTATGGCTACACCTTC. It encodes CASSITSGQGYYGYTF.